This T cell receptor beta chain was profiled in a study of T cell changes during pregnancy in multiple sclerosis. Method: immunoSEQ multiplex PCR; TCRdb's copy keeps in-frame clones and lacks some. The sample has nearly 70,000 clones, around 92% seen once. CDR1 is SGHDT, CDR2 YYEEEE, per germline. The CDR3 contains 13 residues. V was pared by 0 bases and J by 5 bases, with 8 bases between. The genes are TRBV5-6 and TRBJ1-1; perhaps TRBD1 as D (6 bases). Source: peripheral blood, taken in the second trimester of pregnancy. The receptor was isolated from a female donor in good health, enrolled as a control in a pregnancy study. The CDR3 sequence: CASSLDRDTEAFF. The DNA for the CDR3 is TGTGCCAGCAGCTTGGACAGGGATACTGAAGCTTTCTTT.